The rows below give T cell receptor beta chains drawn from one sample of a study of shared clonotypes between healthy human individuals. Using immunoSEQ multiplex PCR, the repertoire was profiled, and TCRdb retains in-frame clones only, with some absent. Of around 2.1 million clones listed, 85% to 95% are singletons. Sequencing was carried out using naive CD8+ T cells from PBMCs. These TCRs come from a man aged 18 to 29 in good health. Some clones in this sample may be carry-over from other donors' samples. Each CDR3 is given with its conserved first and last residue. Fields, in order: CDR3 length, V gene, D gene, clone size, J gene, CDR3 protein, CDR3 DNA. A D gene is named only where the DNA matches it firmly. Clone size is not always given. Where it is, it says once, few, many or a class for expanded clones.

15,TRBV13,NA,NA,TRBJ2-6,CASSLRGAGANVLTF,TGTGCCAGCAGCTTACGGGGGGCCGGGGCCAACGTCCTGACTTTC
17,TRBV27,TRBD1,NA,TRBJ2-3,CASSPPPRDRVSDTQYF,TGTGCCAGCAGTCCGCCCCCCCGGGACAGGGTGTCAGATACGCAGTATTTT
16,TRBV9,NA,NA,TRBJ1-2,CASSGTQDRAGSGYTF,TGTGCCAGCAGCGGGACCCAGGACCGCGCCGGAAGTGGCTACACCTTC
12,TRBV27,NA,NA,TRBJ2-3,CASSRDVDTQYF,TGTGCCAGCAGTCGGGACGTGGATACGCAGTATTTT
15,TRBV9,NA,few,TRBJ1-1,CASTQGRRMNTEAFF,TGTGCCAGCACCCAGGGGCGGAGAATGAACACTGAAGCTTTCTTT
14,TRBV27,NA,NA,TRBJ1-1,CASSARTANTEAFF,TGTGCCAGCAGTGCCAGGACAGCGAACACTGAAGCTTTCTTT
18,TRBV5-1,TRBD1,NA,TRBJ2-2,CASSPVPGQGVDTGELFF,TGCGCCAGCAGCCCAGTCCCGGGACAGGGGGTGGACACCGGGGAGCTGTTTTTT
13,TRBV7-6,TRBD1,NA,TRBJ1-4,CASSPGTGVELFF,TGTGCCAGCAGCCCCGGGACAGGGGTGGAACTGTTTTTT
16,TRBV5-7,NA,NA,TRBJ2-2,CASSLGTPGRTGELFF,TGTGCCAGCAGCTTGGGGACTCCCGGGCGCACCGGGGAGCTGTTTTTT
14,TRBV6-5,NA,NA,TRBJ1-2,CASSLGVGFYGYTF,TGTGCCAGCAGCCTCGGGGTTGGGTTCTATGGCTACACCTTC
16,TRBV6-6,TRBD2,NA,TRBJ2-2,CASSYILAGDTGELFF,TGTGCCAGCAGTTACATACTAGCGGGAGACACCGGGGAGCTGTTTTTT
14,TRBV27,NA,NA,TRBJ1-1,CASGGRTDLTEAFF,TGTGCCAGCGGTGGCCGGACGGACCTCACTGAAGCTTTCTTT
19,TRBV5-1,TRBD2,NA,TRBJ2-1,CASSLVPAGGPSSYNEQFF,TGCGCCAGCAGCTTGGTACCAGCGGGAGGCCCAAGTAGTTACAATGAGCAGTTCTTC
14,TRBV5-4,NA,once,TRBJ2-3,CASSLAAGTDTQYF,TGTGCCAGCAGCTTGGCGGCCGGCACAGATACGCAGTATTTT
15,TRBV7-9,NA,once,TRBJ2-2,CASRDSGKSTGELFF,TGTGCCAGCAGAGATAGCGGTAAAAGCACCGGGGAGCTGTTTTTT
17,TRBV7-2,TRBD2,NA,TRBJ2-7,CASSLSRREGPRYEQYF,TGTGCCAGCAGCTTAAGTAGGCGGGAGGGCCCTCGGTACGAGCAGTACTTC
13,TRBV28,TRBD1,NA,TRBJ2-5,CASSSGGGETQYF,TGTGCCAGCAGTTCAGGGGGCGGGGAGACCCAGTACTTC
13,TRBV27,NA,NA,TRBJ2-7,CASSPGRSYEQYF,TGTGCCAGCAGCCCGGGACGGTCCTACGAGCAGTACTTC
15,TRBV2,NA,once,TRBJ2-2,CASSTWASITGELFF,TGTGCCAGCAGTACTTGGGCTAGCATCACCGGGGAGCTGTTTTTT
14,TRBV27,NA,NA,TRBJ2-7,CASSPSRKVYEQYF,TGTGCCAGCAGCCCCTCCAGGAAGGTCTACGAGCAGTACTTC
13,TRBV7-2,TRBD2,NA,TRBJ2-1,CASLAGGINEQFF,TGTGCCAGCCTAGCGGGAGGGATAAATGAGCAGTTCTTC
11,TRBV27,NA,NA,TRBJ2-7,CASSSELKQYF,TGTGCCAGCAGTTCGGAACTAAAGCAGTACTTC
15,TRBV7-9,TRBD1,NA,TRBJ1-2,CASSLVPTGGDGYTF,TGTGCCAGCAGCTTAGTTCCGACAGGGGGAGATGGCTACACCTTC
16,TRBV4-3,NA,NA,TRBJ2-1,CASSLSSGPRGNEQFF,TGCGCCAGCAGCCTTTCATCTGGCCCTAGGGGGAATGAGCAGTTCTTC
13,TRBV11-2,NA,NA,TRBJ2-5,CASSLARWETQYF,TGTGCCAGCAGCTTAGCAAGGTGGGAGACCCAGTACTTC
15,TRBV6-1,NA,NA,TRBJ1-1,CASSHIGTGNTEAFF,TGTGCCAGCAGTCACATCGGGACGGGGAACACTGAAGCTTTCTTT
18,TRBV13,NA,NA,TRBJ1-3,CASSSGAYVDRRGNTIYF,TGTGCCAGCAGCTCCGGGGCGTACGTAGATCGGCGTGGAAACACCATATATTTT
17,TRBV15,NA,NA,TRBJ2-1,CATSRPGRRGRGYEQFF,TGTGCCACCAGCAGACCAGGACGGCGTGGGAGAGGTTATGAGCAGTTCTTC
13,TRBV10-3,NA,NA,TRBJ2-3,CAISELASDTQYF,TGTGCCATCAGTGAGTTGGCAAGCGATACGCAGTATTTT
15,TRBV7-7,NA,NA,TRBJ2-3,CASSLRSGLADTQYF,TGTGCCAGCAGCTTAAGGTCTGGGCTCGCAGATACGCAGTATTTT
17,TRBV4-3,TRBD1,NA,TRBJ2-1,CASSQDVPGQTYNEQFF,TGCGCCAGCAGCCAAGACGTCCCGGGACAGACATACAATGAGCAGTTCTTC
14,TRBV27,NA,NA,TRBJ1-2,CASGQPRANYGYTF,TGTGCCAGTGGACAGCCCCGAGCTAACTATGGCTACACCTTC
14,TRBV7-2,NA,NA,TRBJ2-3,CASSGTASLDTQYF,TGTGCCAGCAGCGGCACGGCTAGCCTGGATACGCAGTATTTT
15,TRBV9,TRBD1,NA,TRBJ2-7,CASSPGGGTSYEQYF,TGTGCCAGCAGCCCAGGGGGTGGGACCTCCTACGAGCAGTACTTC
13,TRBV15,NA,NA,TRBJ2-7,CATSPLSSYEQYF,TGTGCCACCAGTCCACTTTCGAGCTACGAGCAGTACTTC
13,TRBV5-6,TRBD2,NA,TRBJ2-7,CASSGGGSYEQYF,TGTGCCAGCAGCGGCGGGGGTTCCTACGAGCAGTACTTC
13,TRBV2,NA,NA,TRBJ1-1,CASRRAGNTEAFF,TGTGCCAGCAGGCGGGCGGGGAACACTGAAGCTTTCTTT
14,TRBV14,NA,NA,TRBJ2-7,CASSPRGMRYEQYF,TGTGCCAGCAGCCCCCGGGGGATGAGGTACGAGCAGTACTTC
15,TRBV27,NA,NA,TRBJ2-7,CASSEVSGASYEQYF,TGTGCCAGCAGTGAGGTTAGTGGGGCCTCCTACGAGCAGTACTTC
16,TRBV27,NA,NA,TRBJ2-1,CASSYTPDPGYNEQFF,TGTGCCAGCAGTTACACACCAGACCCCGGCTACAATGAGCAGTTCTTC
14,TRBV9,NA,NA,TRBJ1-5,CASSVGGHNQPQHF,TGTGCCAGCAGCGTAGGGGGACACAATCAGCCCCAGCATTTT
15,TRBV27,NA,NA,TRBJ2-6,CASSFIGFGANVLTF,TGTGCCAGCAGTTTCATAGGGTTTGGGGCCAACGTCCTGACTTTC
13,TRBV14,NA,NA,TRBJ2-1,CASRFDPYNEQFF,TGTGCCAGCAGATTCGACCCTTACAATGAGCAGTTCTTC
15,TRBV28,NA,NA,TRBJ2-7,CASSLSGAPSYEQYF,TGTGCCAGCAGTTTATCAGGGGCCCCCTCCTACGAGCAGTACTTC
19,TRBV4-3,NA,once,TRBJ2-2,CASSHQLWGRGLDTGELFF,TGCGCCAGCAGCCACCAACTTTGGGGCAGGGGTCTTGACACCGGGGAGCTGTTTTTT
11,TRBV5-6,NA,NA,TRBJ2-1,CASSFRLAQFF,TGTGCCAGCAGCTTCCGGCTAGCGCAGTTCTTC
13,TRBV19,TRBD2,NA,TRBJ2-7,CATRSGNSYEQYF,TGTGCCACCCGAAGCGGGAACTCCTACGAGCAGTACTTC